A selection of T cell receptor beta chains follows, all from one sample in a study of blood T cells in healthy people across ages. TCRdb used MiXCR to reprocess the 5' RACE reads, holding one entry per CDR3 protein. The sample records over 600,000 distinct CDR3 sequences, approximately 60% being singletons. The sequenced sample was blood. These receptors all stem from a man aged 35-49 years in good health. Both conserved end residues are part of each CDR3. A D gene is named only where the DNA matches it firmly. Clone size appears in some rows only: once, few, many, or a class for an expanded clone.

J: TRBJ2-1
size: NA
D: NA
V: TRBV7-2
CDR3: CACSLFSGVGNEQFF
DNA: TGTGCCTGCAGCTTATTTTCAGGGGTGGGGAATGAGCAGTTCTTC

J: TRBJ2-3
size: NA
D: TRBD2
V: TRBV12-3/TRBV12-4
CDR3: CASRRAGGADTQYF
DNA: TGTGCCAGCAGGCGAGCGGGGGGGGCAGATACGCAGTATTTT

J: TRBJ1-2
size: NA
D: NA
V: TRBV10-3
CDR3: CAIRAGANYGYTF
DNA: TGTGCCATCAGAGCGGGGGCTAACTATGGCTACACCTTC

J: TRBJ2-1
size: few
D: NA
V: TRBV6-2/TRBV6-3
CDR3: CASSQKGRSSYNEQFF
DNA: TGTGCCAGCAGCCAAAAAGGCCGAAGCTCCTACAATGAGCAGTTCTTC

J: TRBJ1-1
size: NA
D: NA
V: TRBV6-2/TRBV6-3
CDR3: CASSYSRMVNTEAFF
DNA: TGTGCCAGCAGTTACTCAAGGATGGTGAACACTGAAGCTTTCTTT

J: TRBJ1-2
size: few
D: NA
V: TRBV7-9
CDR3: CASSLDTDGYTF
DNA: TGTGCCAGCAGCTTAGATACAGATGGCTACACCTTC

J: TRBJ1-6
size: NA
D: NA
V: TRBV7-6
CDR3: CASSEDGPSPLHF
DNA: TGTGCCAGCAGCGAGGACGGTCCGTCACCCCTCCACTTT

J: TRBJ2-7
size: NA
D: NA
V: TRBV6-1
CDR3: CASSEPRREQYF
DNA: TGTGCCAGCAGTGAACCGCGTAGGGAGCAGTACTTC

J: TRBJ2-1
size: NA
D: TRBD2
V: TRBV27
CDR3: CASNPVAGSHEQFF
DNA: TGTGCCAGCAATCCGGTAGCGGGGTCTCATGAGCAGTTCTTC

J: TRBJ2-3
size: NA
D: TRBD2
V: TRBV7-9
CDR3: CASSFSGRNLYF
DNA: TGTGCCAGCAGTTTTAGCGGGCGTAATTTGTATTTT

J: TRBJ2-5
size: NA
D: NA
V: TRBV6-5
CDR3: CASSYSRVGETQYF
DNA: TGTGCCAGCAGTTACTCCCGAGTCGGCGAGACCCAGTACTTC

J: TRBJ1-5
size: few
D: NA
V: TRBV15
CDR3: CATSSLTGPLGRYQPQHF
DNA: TGTGCCACCAGCAGTCTTACTGGACCGCTCGGGCGGTATCAGCCCCAGCATTTT

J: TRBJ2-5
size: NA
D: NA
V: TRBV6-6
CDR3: CASSWGKETQYF
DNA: TGTGCCAGCAGTTGGGGGAAAGAGACCCAGTACTTC

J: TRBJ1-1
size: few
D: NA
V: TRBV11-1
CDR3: CASRPSRGENTEAFF
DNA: TGTGCCAGCAGACCCTCACGAGGGGAGAACACTGAAGCTTTCTTT

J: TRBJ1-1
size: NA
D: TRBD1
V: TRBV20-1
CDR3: CSARDLGTGGTEAFF
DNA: TGCAGTGCTAGAGATCTCGGGACAGGGGGAACTGAAGCTTTCTTT

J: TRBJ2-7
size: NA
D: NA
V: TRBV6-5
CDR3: CASSPWGEGGNEQYF
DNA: TGTGCCAGCAGTCCCTGGGGGGAAGGAGGAAATGAGCAGTACTTC

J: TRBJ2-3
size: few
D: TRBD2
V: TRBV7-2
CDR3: CASSFWAAGGTDTQYF
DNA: TGTGCCAGCAGCTTTTGGGCAGCGGGAGGCACAGATACGCAGTATTTT

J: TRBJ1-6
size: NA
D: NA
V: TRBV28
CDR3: CASSLRLLGALHF
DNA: TGTGCCAGCAGTTTAAGGCTCCTAGGGGCCCTCCACTTT

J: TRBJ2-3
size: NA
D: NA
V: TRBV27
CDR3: CASSLQAGSQDTQYF
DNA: TGTGCCAGCAGTTTACAGGCAGGGTCTCAAGATACGCAGTATTTT

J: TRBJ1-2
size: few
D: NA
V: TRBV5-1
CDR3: CASSLGDTQQYYTF
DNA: TGCGCCAGCAGCTTGGGTGACACCCAACAATATTACACCTTC

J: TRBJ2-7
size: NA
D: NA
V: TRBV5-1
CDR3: CASSFGSHEQYF
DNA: TGCGCCAGCAGCTTCGGATCCCACGAGCAGTACTTC

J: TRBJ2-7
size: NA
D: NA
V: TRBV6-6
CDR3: CASSYETEAYEQYF
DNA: TGTGCCAGCAGTTACGAGACAGAGGCCTACGAGCAGTACTTC

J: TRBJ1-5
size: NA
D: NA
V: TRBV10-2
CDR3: CASSEIGQRDNQPQHF
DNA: TGCGCCAGCAGTGAGATAGGGCAACGGGACAATCAGCCCCAGCATTTT

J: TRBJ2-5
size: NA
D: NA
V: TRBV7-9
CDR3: CASSAPPEVETQYF
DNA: TGCGCCAGCAGCGCACCCCCAGAGGTCGAGACCCAGTACTTC

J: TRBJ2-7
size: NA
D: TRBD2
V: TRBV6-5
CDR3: CASSYSASGAIYEQYF
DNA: TGTGCCAGCAGTTACTCGGCTAGCGGAGCTATCTACGAGCAGTACTTC

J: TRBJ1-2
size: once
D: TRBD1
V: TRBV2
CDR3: CASDRGQPNYGYTF
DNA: TGTGCCAGCGACAGGGGTCAGCCTAACTATGGCTACACCTTC

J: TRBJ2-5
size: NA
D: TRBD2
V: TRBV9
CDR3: CASSADWASGRAETQYF
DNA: TGTGCCAGCAGCGCGGACTGGGCTAGCGGGAGGGCGGAGACCCAGTACTTC

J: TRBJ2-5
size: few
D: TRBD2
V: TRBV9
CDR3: CASSVGLRGLAEETQYF
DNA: TGTGCCAGCAGCGTAGGCCTGCGGGGACTAGCTGAGGAGACCCAGTACTTC

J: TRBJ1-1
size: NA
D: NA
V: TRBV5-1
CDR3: CASSRSGNQNTEAFF
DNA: TGCGCCAGCAGCCGGTCCGGCAACCAGAACACTGAAGCTTTCTTT

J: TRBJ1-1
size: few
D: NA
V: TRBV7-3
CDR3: CASGRSSNTEAFF
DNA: TGTGCTAGCGGACGATCCTCGAACACTGAAGCTTTCTTT

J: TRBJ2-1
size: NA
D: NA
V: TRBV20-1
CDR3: CSARDEGASGYEQFF
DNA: TGCAGTGCTAGAGATGAGGGCGCATCGGGGTATGAGCAGTTCTTC

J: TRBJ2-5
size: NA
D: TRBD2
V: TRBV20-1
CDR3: CSARDLAGVGETQYF
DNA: TGCAGTGCTAGAGATCTTGCGGGAGTCGGAGAGACCCAGTACTTC

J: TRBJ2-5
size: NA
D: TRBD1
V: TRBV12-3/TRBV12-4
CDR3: CASSEGQSEGHPAETQYF
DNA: TGTGCCAGCAGTGAGGGACAGAGTGAGGGCCACCCCGCAGAGACCCAGTACTTC

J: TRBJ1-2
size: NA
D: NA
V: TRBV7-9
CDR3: CASSPRRVVDHGYTF
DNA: TGTGCCAGCAGCCCCCGGAGGGTAGTGGACCATGGCTACACCTTC

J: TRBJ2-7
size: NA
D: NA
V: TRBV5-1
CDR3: CASSLAYGGSYEQYF
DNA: TGCGCCAGCAGCTTGGCCTACGGCGGCTCCTACGAGCAGTACTTC

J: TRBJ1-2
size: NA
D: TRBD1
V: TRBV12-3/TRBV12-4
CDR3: CASSSLGDSYGYTF
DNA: TGTGCCAGCAGCTCCCTGGGGGACAGCTATGGCTACACCTTC

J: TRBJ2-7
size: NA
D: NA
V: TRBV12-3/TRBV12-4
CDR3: CASSPWASTGGQYF
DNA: TGTGCCAGCAGCCCCTGGGCTAGCACCGGGGGGCAGTACTTC

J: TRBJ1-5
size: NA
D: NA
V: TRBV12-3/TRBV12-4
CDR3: CASSETLVQPQHF
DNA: TGTGCCAGCAGCGAGACCTTGGTCCAGCCCCAGCATTTT

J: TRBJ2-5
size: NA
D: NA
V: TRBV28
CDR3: CASSESIRGTQYF
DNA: TGTGCCAGCAGTGAAAGCATTCGTGGGACCCAGTACTTC

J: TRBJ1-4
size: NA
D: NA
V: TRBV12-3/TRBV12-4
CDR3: CASSPPGLFGGKLFF
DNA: TGTGCCAGCTCCCCCCCTGGTCTTTTTGGGGGAAAACTGTTTTTT

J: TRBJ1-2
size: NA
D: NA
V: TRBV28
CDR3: CASSSAPTEVYGYTF
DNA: TGTGCCAGCAGTTCGGCCCCGACAGAAGTCTATGGCTACACCTTC

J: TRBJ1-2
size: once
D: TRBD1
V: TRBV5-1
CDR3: CASSQDRRGYTF
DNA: TGCGCCAGCAGCCAGGACAGGAGAGGCTACACCTTC

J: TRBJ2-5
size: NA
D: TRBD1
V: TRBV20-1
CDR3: CSAHPGQQETQYF
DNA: TGCAGTGCCCACCCGGGACAGCAAGAGACCCAGTACTTC

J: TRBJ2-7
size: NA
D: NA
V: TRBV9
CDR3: CASSKGGRSVDEQYF
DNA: TGTGCCAGCAGCAAAGGCGGGCGATCGGTTGACGAGCAGTACTTC

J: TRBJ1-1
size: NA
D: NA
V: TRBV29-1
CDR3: CSLGAWNTEAFF
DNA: TGCAGCCTAGGGGCTTGGAACACTGAAGCTTTCTTT

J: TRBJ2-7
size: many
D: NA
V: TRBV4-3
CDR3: CASSQERGQLYEQYF
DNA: TGCGCCAGCAGCCAAGAGAGAGGACAGCTCTACGAGCAGTACTTC

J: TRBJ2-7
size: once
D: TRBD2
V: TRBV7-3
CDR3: CASSSTPPGGRSNEQYF
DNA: TGTGCCAGCAGCTCCACCCCACCGGGGGGGCGTTCTAATGAGCAGTACTTC

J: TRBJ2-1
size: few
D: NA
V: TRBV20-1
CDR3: CSALTGEVGNEQFF
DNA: TGCAGTGCTCTTACAGGGGAGGTAGGCAATGAGCAGTTCTTC

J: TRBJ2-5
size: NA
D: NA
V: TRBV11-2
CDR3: CASSSLKETQYF
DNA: TGTGCCAGCAGCTCGCTCAAAGAGACCCAGTACTTC

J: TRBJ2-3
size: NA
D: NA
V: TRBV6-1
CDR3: CASSEVGRERDTQYF
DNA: TGTGCCAGCAGTGAAGTGGGAAGGGAAAGAGATACGCAGTATTTT

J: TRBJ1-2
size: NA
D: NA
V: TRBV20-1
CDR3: CSATQGIGGYTF
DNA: TGCAGTGCTACACAAGGGATCGGGGGCTACACCTTC

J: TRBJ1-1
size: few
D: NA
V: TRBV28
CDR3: CASRMGFGMSPTPEAFF
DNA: TGTGCCAGCAGGATGGGGTTCGGGATGTCACCCACCCCTGAAGCTTTCTTT

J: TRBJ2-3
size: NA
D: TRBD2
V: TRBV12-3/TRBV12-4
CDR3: CASSFSTSGTDTQYF
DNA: TGTGCCAGCAGTTTCTCGACTAGCGGCACAGATACGCAGTATTTT

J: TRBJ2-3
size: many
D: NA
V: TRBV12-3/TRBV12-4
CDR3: CASSFGSTDTQYF
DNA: TGTGCCAGCAGTTTTGGGAGCACAGATACGCAGTATTTT

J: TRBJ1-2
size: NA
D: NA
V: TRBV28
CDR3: CASRDLGSNYGYTF
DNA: TGTGCCAGCAGGGACCTCGGTAGCAACTATGGCTACACCTTC

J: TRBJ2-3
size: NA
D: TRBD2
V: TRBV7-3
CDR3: CASSSLAGDGTDTQYF
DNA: TGTGCCAGCAGCTCCCTAGCGGGGGATGGCACAGATACGCAGTATTTT

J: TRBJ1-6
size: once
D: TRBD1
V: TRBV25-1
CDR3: CASSEGLRFGTDLFPLHF
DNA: TGTGCCAGCAGTGAAGGTCTGCGGTTTGGGACAGACCTATTCCCCCTCCACTTT

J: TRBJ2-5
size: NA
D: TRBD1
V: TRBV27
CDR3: CASSDRVVDEQYF
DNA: TGTGCCAGCAGTGACAGGGTCGTGGATGAGCAGTACTTC

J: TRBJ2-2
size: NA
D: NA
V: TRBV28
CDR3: CASGSGQNTGELFF
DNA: TGTGCCAGCGGCAGCGGGCAGAACACCGGGGAGCTGTTTTTT